Each of the 5 T cell receptor beta chains below was sequenced from the same sample in a study of shared clonotypes between healthy human individuals. Assay used: immunoSEQ multiplex PCR; TCRdb lists only in-frame clones, some missing. The sample holds 2 million to 2.5 million clones, about 90% seen once. Sequencing was done on a sample of naive CD4+ T cells from PBMCs. Described subset: CD45RA+ positively selected. The receptor source for this set is a man younger than 35 in good health. Some clones in this sample may be carry-over from other donors' samples.

CDR3 in amino acids: CASSQGGQGSSGANVLTF. As DNA, the CDR3 is TGCGCCAGCAGCCAAGGGGGACAGGGGTCCTCTGGGGCCAACGTCCTGACTTTC. The genes are TRBV4-1 and TRBJ2-6; 10 nucleotides agree with TRBD1. Germline CDR1 and CDR2: MGHRA and YSYEKL. This CDR3 is built from 18 residues. V lost 1 base to trimming and J lost 0 bases; unmatched junction nucleotides: 3.

The genes are TRBV28 and TRBJ2-3, with 8 nucleotides matching TRBD2. The V gene's germline CDR1 is MDHEN and CDR2 SYDVKM. This CDR3 has 14 amino acids. With 0 bases clipped from V and 6 bases from J, the junction kept 2 bases outside the gene matches. The CDR3 loop is CASSLWAGGDTQYF. CDR3 nucleotide sequence: TGTGCCAGCAGTTTATGGGCGGGAGGTGATACGCAGTATTTT.

Comment on this clone: Distinct nucleotide sequences in the sample also encode this CDR3. The chain employs TRBV7-2 and TRBJ1-1; no clear D gene. Germline-derived CDR1 and CDR2 are SGHTA and FQGNSA. The CDR3 consists of 14 residues. Trimming left V 3 bases short and J 1 base short, with 9 bases between. CDR3 coding DNA: TGTGCCAGCAGCTTTGAGGCAGGGAACACTGAAGCTTTCTTT. Protein product: CASSFEAGNTEAFF.

The V call is TRBV7-9, the J call TRBJ2-7; 13 bases line up with TRBD2. The germline V gene has CDR1 SEHNR and CDR2 FQNEAQ (reference sequence). CDR3 size: 13 residues. After removal of 8 bases from V and 6 bases from J, the junction contained 4 bases not matched to a gene. CDR3 protein: CASGLAGVGEQYF. As DNA, the CDR3 is TGTGCCAGCGGACTAGCGGGAGTAGGCGAGCAGTACTTC. The full variable domain, its missing parts supplied by reference TRBV7-9 and TRBJ2-7, is DTGVSQNPRHKITKRGQNVTFRCDPISEHNRLYWYRQTLGQGPEFLTYFQNEAQLEKSRLLSDRFSAERPKGSFSTLEIQRTEQGDSAMYLCASGLAGVGEQYFGPGTRLTVT.

This rearrangement joins TRBV6-1 to TRBJ1-4; tentatively, D is TRBD1 (6 bases). Germline V gene data show CDR1 as MNHNS and CDR2 as SASEGT. The CDR3 spans 11 residues. The V end was cut by 7 bases, the J end by 8 bases, with 8 bases between. Written as DNA, the CDR3 is TGTGCCAGCAAGACAGGCGAAAAACTGTTTTTT. This sequence encodes CASKTGEKLFF.